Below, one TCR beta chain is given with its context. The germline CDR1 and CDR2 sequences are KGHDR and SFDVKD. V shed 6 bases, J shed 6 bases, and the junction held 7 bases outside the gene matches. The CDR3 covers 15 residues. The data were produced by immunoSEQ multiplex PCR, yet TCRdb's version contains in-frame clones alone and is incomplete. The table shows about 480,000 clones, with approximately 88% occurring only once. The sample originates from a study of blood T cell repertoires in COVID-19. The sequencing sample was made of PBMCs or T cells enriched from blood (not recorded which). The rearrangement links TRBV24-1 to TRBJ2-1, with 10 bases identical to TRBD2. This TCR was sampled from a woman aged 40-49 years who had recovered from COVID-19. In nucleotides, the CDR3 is TGTGCCACCAGTAAATCTAGCGGGAGCCCCAATGAGCAGTTCTTC. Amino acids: CATSKSSGSPNEQFF.